Listed below are T cell receptor beta chains from one sample, sequenced in a study of T cells in Graves' hyperthyroidism and ophthalmopathy. MiXCR, applied by TCRdb to the multiplex PCR reads, yields one record per CDR3 protein. Here the sample spans about 46,000 distinct CDR3 sequences, roughly 50% being singletons. Source material: peripheral blood or thyroid tissue (not recorded which). The receptors originated from a woman aged 45-59 years with Graves' hyperthyroidism. Each CDR3 is given with its conserved first and last residue. Fields, in order: D gene, J gene, clone size, V gene, CDR3 DNA, CDR3 protein. The D gene is left open where the match is weak. Part of the rows lack a size; the others show once, few, many or a class for expanded clones.

TRBD1	TRBJ2-7	many	TRBV20-1	TGCAGTGCTAGGGACGGCGGACAGGGTAGGGTGTTAGGGGAGCAGTACTTC	CSARDGGQGRVLGEQYF
-	TRBJ2-5	-	TRBV28	TGTGCCAGCTTCGATAGCGGACAAGGGACCCTGTACTTC	CASFDSGQGTLYF
TRBD1	TRBJ2-7	many	TRBV30	TGTGCCTGGAGTGTCGGACAGGGGTGGTACGAGCAGTACTTC	CAWSVGQGWYEQYF
-	TRBJ1-5	few	TRBV7-8	TGTGCCAGCAGCTCCCTGAATCAGCCCCAGCATTTT	CASSSLNQPQHF
TRBD2	TRBJ2-7	-	TRBV20-1	TGCAGTGCTAGTAATCCGACTAGCGGGAGCCCCCGGGGGCAGTACTTC	CSASNPTSGSPRGQYF
-	TRBJ2-2	-	TRBV15	TGTGCCACCAGCAGAGATTGGGCCGGACTCTATGGCTACACCGGGGAGCTGTTTTTT	CATSRDWAGLYGYTGELFF
TRBD2	TRBJ2-2	-	TRBV20-1	TGCAGTGCTAGAGATCGCGAGAGCGGGAACGCCGGGGAGCTGTTTTTT	CSARDRESGNAGELFF
TRBD2	TRBJ2-7	many	TRBV7-2	TGTGCCAGCAGCCCCGGGACTAGCGGGAGGCGGGGTTACGAGCAGTACTTC	CASSPGTSGRRGYEQYF
-	TRBJ1-5	many	TRBV27	TGTGCCAGCAGTTTACGCAGGGTCAATCAGCCCCAGCATTTT	CASSLRRVNQPQHF
TRBD1	TRBJ1-5	-	TRBV7-6	TGTGCCAGCAGCTCCGGACAGGGATTAGAGCCCCAGCATTTT	CASSSGQGLEPQHF
-	TRBJ2-7	many	TRBV6-5	TGTGCCAGCAGTCTATCGTCGTGGCGGCTTGGCTCCTACGAGCAGTACTTC	CASSLSSWRLGSYEQYF
-	TRBJ1-2	many	TRBV20-1	TGCAGTGCTTATCTCCGGGGGGCTGGGAATGGCTACACCTTC	CSAYLRGAGNGYTF
TRBD2	TRBJ2-5	-	TRBV7-2	TGTGCCAGCAGCTCCCGAGGAGCGGGAGAGGGAAAGACCCAGTACTTC	CASSSRGAGEGKTQYF
TRBD2	TRBJ2-3	many	TRBV5-6	TGTGCCAGCAGCTTTTGGACTAGCGGGATATTGGATACGCAGTATTTT	CASSFWTSGILDTQYF
-	TRBJ2-7	-	TRBV7-8	TGTGCCAGCAGCTTAGGGACCCTTGAGCAGTACTTC	CASSLGTLEQYF
-	TRBJ1-5	-	TRBV5-1	TGCGCCAGCAGCGCGGGACTAGAAGCGAGTCGGGAGACCCAGCATTTT	CASSAGLEASRETQHF
-	TRBJ2-1	many	TRBV10-3	TGTGCCATCAGTGACGGTAGGGGCTCCTACAATGAGCAGTTCTTC	CAISDGRGSYNEQFF
TRBD1	TRBJ1-5	once	TRBV24-1	TGTGCCACCAGTCCCAGGGGGACTGGTCAGCCCCAGCATTTT	CATSPRGTGQPQHF
-	TRBJ1-2	-	TRBV18	TGTGCCAGCTCACTTCAGGGAGGGGACGGCTACACCTTC	CASSLQGGDGYTF
-	TRBJ2-5	many	TRBV20-1	TGCAGTGCTAGCCCCATTCTAGAATCGGAGACCCAGTACTTC	CSASPILESETQYF
TRBD1	TRBJ2-7	-	TRBV24-1	TGTGCCACCAGTGACTACGACGGACAGGGCAAGCGGAGCGAGCAGTACTTC	CATSDYDGQGKRSEQYF
-	TRBJ2-7	once	TRBV15	TGTGCCACCAGCAGAGACGGACTAAGGGACCAGTACTTC	CATSRDGLRDQYF
TRBD2	TRBJ2-7	-	TRBV20-1	TGCAGTGCTATTGCCGGGACTAGCGGGAGGTACGAGCAGTACTTC	CSAIAGTSGRYEQYF
TRBD1	TRBJ2-7	many	TRBV4-1	TGCGCCAGCAGCCTTCGGGACAGGGGACTGGACGAGCAGTACTTC	CASSLRDRGLDEQYF
-	TRBJ2-7	-	TRBV6-1	TGTGCCGCAGGGGCTAGCGGAGGATACGAGCAGTACTTC	CAAGASGGYEQYF
TRBD2	TRBJ2-2	many	TRBV15	TGTGCCACCAGCGATGGGCTAGCGGGGAACACCGGGGAGCTGTTTTTT	CATSDGLAGNTGELFF
TRBD1	TRBJ2-3	many	TRBV5-1	TGCGCCAGCAGCTCCGGAGGGACAGGTTGGTCTGATACGCAGTATTTT	CASSSGGTGWSDTQYF
-	TRBJ1-5	many	TRBV20-1	TGCAGTGCTAGAAAGGGGCTTAATCAGCCCCAGCATTTT	CSARKGLNQPQHF
-	TRBJ1-1	-	TRBV7-8	TGTGCCAGCAGCTTAGCAGTTGGGACTGAAGCTTTCTTT	CASSLAVGTEAFF
-	TRBJ1-2	medium-sized	TRBV11-2	TGTGCCAGCAGCTTAGGTCAGGCCCTAGGCTACACCTTC	CASSLGQALGYTF
-	TRBJ2-7	many	TRBV28	TGTGCCAGCAGCCCATGGACGGGAAGCTCCTACGAGCAGTACTTC	CASSPWTGSSYEQYF
TRBD1	TRBJ2-1	few	TRBV7-2	TGTGCCAGCAGCTACCGGGACAGCCCCTACAATGAGCAGTTCTTC	CASSYRDSPYNEQFF
TRBD1	TRBJ1-2	-	TRBV29-1	TGCAGCGTTGGGGGGACAGGGGGCGGCTACACCTTC	CSVGGTGGGYTF
TRBD2	TRBJ2-3	few	TRBV7-2	TGTGCCAGCAGCCATAGCGGGAGGGTCCCAGATACGCAGTATTTT	CASSHSGRVPDTQYF
-	TRBJ1-2	-	TRBV29-1	TGCAGCGGAGAAAGGATAGACTATGGCTACACCTTC	CSGERIDYGYTF
TRBD2	TRBJ2-7	many	TRBV9	TGTGCCAGCAGCGCCGGGGGTTTGGCGGGAGGCGAGCAGTACTTC	CASSAGGLAGGEQYF
-	TRBJ2-3	-	TRBV5-4	TGTGCCAGCAGCTTGGACAGCGAACCCACAGATACGCAGTATTTT	CASSLDSEPTDTQYF
-	TRBJ2-7	many	TRBV4-2	TGTGCCAGCACAACTAGGGACCTATCCTACGAGCAGTACTTC	CASTTRDLSYEQYF
-	TRBJ2-5	many	TRBV20-1	TGCAGTGCTAGAGACTCCGACACAGGGACCCAGTACTTC	CSARDSDTGTQYF
-	TRBJ2-5	-	TRBV29-1	TGCAGCGTTGAAATAGGTTACCGGGAGACCCAGTACTTC	CSVEIGYRETQYF
-	TRBJ2-5	many	TRBV20-1	TGCAGTGCTGTTGGACGCCTCCAAGAGACCCAGTACTTC	CSAVGRLQETQYF
-	TRBJ1-1	many	TRBV2	TGTGCCAGCAGTGAAGAGGTACGGCACACTGAAGCTTTCTTT	CASSEEVRHTEAFF
TRBD2	TRBJ2-5	many	TRBV5-1	TGCGCCAGCAGCTCCAGGACTAGCGGAGGTCAAGAGACCCAGTACTTC	CASSSRTSGGQETQYF